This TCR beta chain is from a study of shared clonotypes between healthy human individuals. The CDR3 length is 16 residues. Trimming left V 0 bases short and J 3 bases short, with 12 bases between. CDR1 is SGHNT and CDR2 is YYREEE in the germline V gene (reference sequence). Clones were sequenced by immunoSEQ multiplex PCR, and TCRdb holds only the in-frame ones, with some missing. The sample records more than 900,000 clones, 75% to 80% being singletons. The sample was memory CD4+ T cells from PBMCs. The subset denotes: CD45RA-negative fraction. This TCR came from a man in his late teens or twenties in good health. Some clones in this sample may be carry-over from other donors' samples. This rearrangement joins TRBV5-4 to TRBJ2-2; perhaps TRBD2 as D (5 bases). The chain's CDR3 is CASSLAAARDTGELFF. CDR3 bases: TGTGCCAGCAGCTTGGCGGCAGCGAGGGACACCGGGGAGCTGTTTTTT.